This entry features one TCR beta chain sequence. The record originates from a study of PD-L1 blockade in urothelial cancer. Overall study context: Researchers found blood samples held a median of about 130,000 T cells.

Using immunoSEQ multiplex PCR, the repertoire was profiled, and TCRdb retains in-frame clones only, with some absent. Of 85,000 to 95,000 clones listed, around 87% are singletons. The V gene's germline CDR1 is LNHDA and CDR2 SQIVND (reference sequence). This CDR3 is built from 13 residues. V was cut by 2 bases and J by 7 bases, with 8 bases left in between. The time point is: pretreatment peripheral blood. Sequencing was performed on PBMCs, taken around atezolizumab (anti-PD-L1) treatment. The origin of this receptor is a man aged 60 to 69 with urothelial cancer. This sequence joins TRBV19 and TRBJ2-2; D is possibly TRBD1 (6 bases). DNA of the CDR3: TGTGCCAGTAGTATACAGGGGATCGGGGAGCTGTTTTTT. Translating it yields CASSIQGIGELFF.